This T cell receptor (beta chain) was recovered during a study of Graves' ophthalmopathy and Graves' hyperthyroidism. The table lists this clonotype with many counts. Amplification of TCR beta CDR3 regions used RNA transcripts. The authors performed first-round RT-PCR with HTBI primers and then a second-round multiplex PCR. TCRdb reprocessed the multiplex PCR reads via MiXCR and lists one record per CDR3 protein. The sample shows 900,000 to 1,200,000 distinct CDR3 sequences, around a third of them seen only once. The CDR3 length is 13 residues. Germline values: CDR1 SNHLY, CDR2 FYNNEI. The chain combines TRBV2 with TRBJ1-6; D uncertain. This receptor was identified in an adult man with Graves' hyperthyroidism. Sequenced: peripheral blood or thyroid tissue (not recorded which). The DNA for the CDR3 is TGTGCTGGGGTTGGAGCCTATAATTCACCCCTCCACTTT. This translates into CAGVGAYNSPLHF.